Given below is one TCR beta chain in context. Produced via immunoSEQ multiplex PCR; TCRdb's table is partial and in-frame only. The sample has over 20,000 clones, around 86% seen once. This specimen belongs to a study of STAT5B mutations in CD4+ large granular lymphocyte leukemia. Sequencing input: CD4+ T cells from blood buffy coats. The clonotype was recovered from a human donor in good health.

The CDR3 protein is CASSPLSLEGYTF. The DNA for the CDR3 is TGTGCCAGCTCACCACTGAGCCTAGAAGGCTACACCTTC. The gene calls are TRBV18 and TRBJ1-2, with unresolved D. Looked up from germline, CDR1 is KGHSH and CDR2 is LQKENI. V was trimmed by 1 base and J by 8 bases, leaving 11 bases between them. The CDR3 has 13 amino acids.